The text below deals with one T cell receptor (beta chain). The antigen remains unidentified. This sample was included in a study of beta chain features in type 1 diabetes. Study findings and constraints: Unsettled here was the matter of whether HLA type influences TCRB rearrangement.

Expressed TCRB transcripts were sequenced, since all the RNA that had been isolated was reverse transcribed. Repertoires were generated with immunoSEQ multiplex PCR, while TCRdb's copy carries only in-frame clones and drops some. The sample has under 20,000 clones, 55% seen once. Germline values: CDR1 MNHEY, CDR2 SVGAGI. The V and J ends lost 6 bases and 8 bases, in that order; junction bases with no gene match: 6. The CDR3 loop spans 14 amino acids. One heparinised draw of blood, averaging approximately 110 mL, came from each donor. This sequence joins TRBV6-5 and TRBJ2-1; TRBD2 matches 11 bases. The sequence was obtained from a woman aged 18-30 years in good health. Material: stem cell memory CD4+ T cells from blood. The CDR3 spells CASRLLAGEDEQFF. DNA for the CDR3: TGTGCCAGCAGATTACTAGCGGGAGAGGATGAGCAGTTCTTC.